This TCR beta chain came from a study of blood T cell repertoires in COVID-19. V was trimmed by 0 bases and J by 4 bases, leaving 16 bases between them. The CDR3 has 16 residues. Germline values: CDR1 SGDLS, CDR2 YYNGEE. Per the original methods: Using reference gene primer amplification, nucleated cell counts were estimated. Measured with immunoSEQ multiplex PCR; TCRdb has only the in-frame clones, and not every one. That table is the source of V, J and clone size, and D and trimming were worked out from the DNA. Of under 200,000 clones detected, around four fifths appear once; the ten largest clones hold roughly 2.5%. Seattle's cohort entered during active infection and was followed longitudinally.

This receptor was obtained from an elderly woman with COVID-19, enrolled during active disease. Source material: peripheral blood. This sequence joins TRBV9 and TRBJ1-2; D may be TRBD1 (5 bases). In DNA form, the CDR3 reads TGTGCCAGCAGCGTAGGGCAGGGCCCTGGTTTCTATGGCTACACCTTC. This codes for CASSVGQGPGFYGYTF.